The sequence of this T cell receptor beta chain was determined in a study of early T cells in non-severe SARS-CoV-2 infection. From the 5' RACE reads, TCRdb called clonotypes with MiXCR, one entry per CDR3 protein. The sample carries tens of thousands of distinct CDR3 sequences, around 4.6% recorded once. This clonotype was seen many times. Its antigen is currently unknown. Findings and caveats of the study: Private and CD4 specificities were missed by VDJdb matching, which favored anti-spike CD8 responses.

V lost 0 bases to trimming and J lost 0 bases, with 9 bases between them. The length of the CDR3 is 16 residues. Germline CDR1 reads MNHNS; CDR2 reads SASEGT. This receptor was obtained from an adult who was a healthcare worker with PCR-confirmed SARS-CoV-2 infection or an uninfected control (not recorded which). The V gene is TRBV6-1, the J gene TRBJ1-3; D ambiguous. Sequencing used whole blood. Written as DNA, the CDR3 is TGTGCCAGCAGTGAAGCGGCAAGTTCCTCTGGAAACACCATATATTTT. It codes for CASSEAASSSGNTIYF.